Below are 31 T cell receptor beta chains sequenced from a single sample in a study of molecular identifiers for immune sequencing clone quantification. Via MiXCR, TCRdb re-called the PCR reads, giving one row per CDR3 protein. Of 490,000 or so distinct CDR3 sequences detected, about a fifth appear once; the ten largest clones hold more than 0.8%. Sequencing used naive CD8+ T cells from blood, with Jurkat cell RNA spiked in. Specified subset: FACS-sorted CD8+CD4-CCR7+CD45RA+ naive T cells. The receptors stem from a human donor in good health. Some libraries in this study had Jurkat cell RNA spiked in.

Ten or more counts support this clonotype. The rearrangement links TRBV19 to TRBJ1-1, with D hard to call. In germline, CDR1 is LNHDA, CDR2 SQIVND (reference sequence). The ends were cut back, 9 bases at V and 0 bases at J, with 5 bases in the middle. CDR3 length equals 11 residues. DNA for the CDR3: TGTGCCAGCTCCGTGAACACTGAAGCTTTCTTT. It encodes CASSVNTEAFF.

The sample holds a few counts of this clonotype. The chain uses TRBV6-5 and TRBJ1-1; possibly TRBD1 for D (6 bases). Trimming pared 6 bases from V and 1 base from J, leaving 18 bases between. CDR1 and CDR2 from the germline V gene are MNHEY and SVGAGI. CDR3 length equals 16 residues. For the CDR3, the DNA is TGTGCCAGCAGCAGACCCTACGGGACACCGAACACTGAAGCTTTCTTT. Translating gives CASSRPYGTPNTEAFF.

The chain recombines TRBV4-1 with TRBJ2-1; 10 bases fit TRBD1. The CDR3 length is 15 residues. With V trimmed by 4 bases and J by 3 bases, 3 bases remained unmatched. CDR1 and CDR2 from the germline V gene are MGHRA and YSYEKL. CDR3 sequence (DNA): TGCGCCAGCAGCCCTGGGGACAGGGGCTACAATGAGCAGTTCTTC. Its protein product is CASSPGDRGYNEQFF.

This clonotype was counted at least ten times. The chain joins TRBV6-5 to TRBJ2-7, with TRBD1 matching 7 bases. Germline-derived CDR1 and CDR2 are MNHEY and SVGAGI. V lost 2 bases to trimming and J lost 3 bases; unmatched junction nucleotides: 7. This CDR3 has 15 amino acids. This CDR3 reads CASSYRDSYIYEQYF. As DNA, the CDR3 is TGTGCCAGCAGTTACAGGGACAGCTATATCTACGAGCAGTACTTC.

The sample holds a few counts of this clonotype. The chain recombines TRBV20-1 with TRBJ1-2, with 7 bases that match TRBD1. CDR1 DFQATT and CDR2 SNEGSKA come from the germline V gene (reference sequence). The length of the CDR3 is 13 residues. J gave up 3 bases and V 0 bases, and 1 base lay outside the gene matches. The CDR3 is CSARDGTDYGYTF. CDR3 bases: TGCAGTGCTAGAGACGGGACAGACTATGGCTACACCTTC.

This clonotype was seen repeatedly, ten times or more. The chain joins TRBV27 to TRBJ1-1, with D perhaps TRBD1 (6 bases). The CDR3 sequence is 12 residues long. Germline V gene sequence: CDR1 MNHEY, CDR2 SMNVEV (reference sequence). The ends were cut back, 10 bases at V and 5 bases at J, with 14 bases in the middle. The CDR3 protein is CATRVQGTEAFF. The CDR3 nucleotides read TGTGCCACCCGTGTACAGGGAACTGAAGCTTTCTTT.

Points on this clonotype: A much larger clone differs from this one at a single base, so this may be a read error. The chain uses TRBV25-1 and TRBJ2-3; 7 bases align to TRBD2. The CDR3 contains 12 residues. Germline CDR1 MGHDK, CDR2 SYGVNS. CDR3: CASSEAGDTQCF. The CDR3 bases are TGTGCCAGCAGTGAGGCGGGAGATACGCAGTGTTTT.

There are a few counts of this clonotype. V usage is TRBV7-6 and J usage is TRBJ2-1; the match to TRBD1 covers 7 bases. Losses at the gene ends were 5 bases for V and 9 bases for J; bases not matched to a gene: 10. Germline V CDR1 and CDR2: SGHVS, FNYEAQ. The CDR3 runs to 14 residues. CDR3 nucleotide sequence: TGTGCCAGCAGCCTTCACCCGGGACAGAGTGAGCAGTTCTTC. Translated: CASSLHPGQSEQFF.

This clonotype was counted a few times. A clone one base away is much larger, so this may be a read error. The rearrangement joins TRBV29-1 to TRBJ1-1; a possible D gene is TRBD1 (5 bases). In germline, CDR1 is SQVTM, CDR2 ANQGSEA. The CDR3 consists of 14 residues. CDR3 sequence reads: CSVRQTERYTETFF. For the CDR3, the DNA is TGCAGCGTAAGACAGACGGAAAGGTACACTGAAACTTTCTTT.

The sample holds many counts of this clonotype. J is TRBJ2-7 and V is TRBV19; D possibly uses TRBD1 or TRBD2 (5 bases each). This CDR3 region has 14 residues. Deletions cut 4 bases from V and 4 bases from J, with 14 bases between. Germline V CDR1 and CDR2: LNHDA, SQIVND (reference sequence). The CDR3 DNA reads as TGTGCCAGTAGTACTCGGGACGGCCTATACGAGCAGTACTTC. Protein product: CASSTRDGLYEQYF.

This chain uses TRBV6-2 or TRBV6-3 with TRBJ2-7, with 10 bases lining up with TRBD1. In germline, CDR1 is MNHEY, CDR2 SVGEGT. This CDR3 spans 14 amino acids. The V segment lost 5 bases and the J segment 6 bases; nucleotides outside the gene matches: 7. The CDR3 protein is CASSPTGGESEQYF. CDR3 DNA sequence: TGTGCCAGCAGTCCGACAGGGGGCGAGTCCGAGCAGTACTTC.

The rearrangement links TRBV21-1 to TRBJ2-5; the table's D call, TRBD1, was not checked against the DNA. TRBV21-1 is annotated as a pseudogene. The CDR3 totals 17 residues. The CDR3 DNA sequence: TGTGCCAGCAGCAAACCGAGAGGGGGCCTCGGGGGAGAGACCCAGTACTTC. Translating gives CASSKPRGGLGGETQYF.

This clonotype has a handful of counts. The V and J genes are TRBV5-8 and TRBJ2-5; D is unclear. Per the germline V gene, CDR1 is SGHTS and CDR2 is YDEGEE. Trimming removed 1 base at V and 0 bases at J, with 10 bases between. The CDR3 is 15 residues long. The CDR3 here is CASSLTQWYQETQYF. In nucleotides, the CDR3 is TGTGCCAGCAGCTTGACACAGTGGTACCAAGAGACCCAGTACTTC.

With respect to this clonotype: One junction end disagrees with the germline gene, perhaps due to a read error. The gene calls are TRBV7-8 and TRBJ1-1; 8 nucleotides align to TRBD1. The germline CDR1 and CDR2 sequences are SGHVS and FQNEAQ. This CDR3 spans 17 amino acids. The CDR3 coding sequence is TGTGCCAGCGGCTTATACGGGACAGGCCCTTTGAACACTGAAGCTTTCTTT. It codes for CASGLYGTGPLNTEAFF.

This clonotype was observed a handful of times. The rearrangement links TRBV18 to TRBJ1-3, with D possibly being TRBD1 (5 bases). Trimming shortened V by 5 bases and J by 2 bases, and 7 bases separated the two germline ends. The CDR3 length is 13 residues. Germline V gene lookup returns CDR1 KGHSH and CDR2 LQKENI. This CDR3 is CASSEGPGNTIYF. CDR3 nucleotide sequence: TGTGCCAGCTCAGAGGGACCTGGAAACACCATATATTTT.

This clonotype was recorded at least ten times. This chain joins TRBV5-4 and TRBJ2-5, with D hard to call. There are 17 residues in the CDR3. V lost 4 bases and J lost 4, with 23 bases in between. Germline loops: CDR1 SGHNT, CDR2 YYREEE (reference sequence). The CDR3 sequence: CASSPFLAAERSETQYF. DNA of the CDR3: TGTGCCAGCAGCCCGTTCCTTGCAGCAGAAAGGTCAGAGACCCAGTACTTC.

This clonotype turned up a few times. The chain combines TRBV5-5 with TRBJ2-5; D gene ambiguous. V lost 0 bases to trimming and J lost 3 bases, with 9 bases between them. Germline V CDR1 and CDR2: SGHKS, YYEKEE (reference sequence). This CDR3 spans 14 amino acids. CDR3 amino acids: CASSLEAVEETQYF. The CDR3 coding sequence is TGTGCCAGCAGCTTGGAGGCAGTAGAAGAGACCCAGTACTTC.

The CDR3, as DNA: TGTGCCAGCAGCCCGGCCATGAAACAAGAGACCCAGTACTTC. Translation: CASSPAMKQETQYF. The rearrangement uses TRBV7-7 and TRBJ2-5; D gene uncertain. The CDR3 contains 14 residues. Trimming left V 5 bases short and J 2 bases short, with 12 bases between. Per germline, CDR1 SSHAT and CDR2 FNYEAQ (reference sequence).

This chain links TRBV4-1 with TRBJ1-1; D not certain. Germline V gene lookup returns CDR1 MGHRA and CDR2 YSYEKL. This CDR3 is built from 17 residues. V lost 0 bases and J lost 3, with 17 bases in between. CDR3 protein: CASSQDFARLVDTEAFF. Here the CDR3 DNA reads TGCGCCAGCAGCCAAGATTTCGCTCGGTTGGTGGACACTGAAGCTTTCTTT.

The chain links TRBV3-1 to TRBJ2-3; 13 bases map to TRBD2. This CDR3 is built from 17 residues. Losses at the gene ends were 4 bases for V and 4 bases for J; bases not matched to a gene: 8. Germline loops: CDR1 LGHDT, CDR2 YNNKEL (reference sequence). The CDR3 bases are TGTGCCAGCAGCCTGGGGACTAGCGGGATATCCCCAGATACGCAGTATTTT. It codes for CASSLGTSGISPDTQYF.

This clonotype was picked up many times. The genes are TRBV28 and TRBJ1-5; D unresolved. V was cut by 5 bases and J by 15 bases, with 14 bases left in between. There are 11 residues in the CDR3. Germline CDR1 and CDR2: MDHEN and SYDVKM. CDR3 region: CASSVDGIRHF. CDR3 nucleotides: TGTGCCAGCAGTGTAGACGGGATACGGCATTTT. Using reference TRBV28 and TRBJ1-5 for the parts outside the CDR3, the full variable domain is DVKVTQSSRYLVKRTGEKVFLECVQDMDHENMFWYRQDPGLGLRLIYFSYDVKMKEKGDIPEGYSVSREKKERFSLILESASTNQTSMYLCASSVDGIRHFGDGTRLSIL.

This clonotype came up once. Since no conserved phenylalanine or tryptophan closes the CDR3, a read error is the likely cause. The V call is TRBV4-1, the J call TRBJ2-3; 10 bases agree with TRBD2. The length of the CDR3 is 17 residues. Germline CDR1 reads MGHRA; CDR2 reads YSYEKL. V lost 4 bases and J lost 4; bases outside the gene matches: 11. CDR3 sequence: CASSPAGLASWADTQYL. Here the CDR3 DNA reads TGCGCCAGCAGCCCAGCGGGACTAGCGAGTTGGGCAGATACGCAGTATTTG.

This clonotype has more than one count but fewer than ten. This chain joins TRBV4-2 and TRBJ1-1; tentative D call: TRBD1 (5 bases). V was trimmed by 4 bases and J by 4 bases, leaving 22 bases between them. The CDR3 consists of 17 residues. Germline assignment: CDR1 LGHNA and CDR2 YNFKEQ. The CDR3 sequence is CASSRGTKKFEFTEAFF. The DNA for the CDR3 is TGTGCCAGCAGCCGGGGGACTAAAAAATTTGAATTCACTGAAGCTTTCTTT.

In this sample, this clonotype turned up a few times. The junction departs from the called germline gene at one end, perhaps through a read error. This CDR3 reads CASSLGQTYWGYTF. In nucleotides, the CDR3 is TGTGCCAGCAGCTTGGGGCAGACCTATTGGGGCTACACCTTC. The chain joins TRBV5-3 to TRBJ1-2; D perhaps matches TRBD1 (5 bases). TRBV5-3 is noted as an ORF with a role that remains uncertain. The CDR3 is 14 residues long.

A few counts support this clonotype. The chain has TRBV5-5 and TRBJ2-1; D is perhaps TRBD1 (5 bases). The CDR3 consists of 16 residues. V was cut by 3 bases and J by 3 bases, with 16 bases left in between. Germline-derived CDR1 and CDR2 are SGHKS and YYEKEE (reference sequence). CDR3 region: CASSSPRAGYYNEQFF. CDR3 bases: TGTGCCAGCAGCTCCCCCAGGGCAGGTTACTACAATGAGCAGTTCTTC. Looking up the rest from reference TRBV5-5 and TRBJ2-1 gives the full variable domain: DAGVTQSPTHLIKTRGQQVTLRCSPISGHKSVSWYQQVLGQGPQFIFQYYEKEERGRGNFPDRFSARQFPNYSSELNVNALLLGDSALYLCASSSPRAGYYNEQFFGPGTRLTVL.

This clonotype was found many times. V gene TRBV28 combines with J gene TRBJ2-7; D might be TRBD1 (5 bases). V lost 6 bases and J lost 4, with 16 bases in between. Germline CDR1 and CDR2: MDHEN and SYDVKM. There are 14 residues in the CDR3. CDR3 protein: CASRGRDAWYEQYF. CDR3 bases: TGTGCCAGCAGAGGCAGGGATGCCTGGTACGAGCAGTACTTC.

The V and J genes are TRBV12-3 or TRBV12-4 and TRBJ2-7; TRBD2 aligns across 13 bases. There are 14 residues in the CDR3. Trimming removed 7 bases from V and 4 bases from J; junction bases left unmatched: 4. CDR3 region: CASKTSGGRYEQYF. CDR3 coding DNA: TGTGCCAGCAAGACTAGCGGGGGGCGTTACGAGCAGTACTTC.

This clonotype was seen at least ten times. In DNA form, the CDR3 reads TGTGCCACAACTAGCGGCGCACTGGATGCGCAGTATTTT. Its translation is CATTSGALDAQYF. This chain links TRBV10-3 with TRBJ2-3, with 8 bases aligning to TRBD2. Germline V gene lookup returns CDR1 ENHRY and CDR2 SYGVKD. The CDR3 consists of 13 residues. V lost 10 bases and J lost 10; bases outside the gene matches: 13.

For this clonotype: This may be a read error, as it is one base from a much larger clone. This chain joins TRBV4-1 and TRBJ2-7, with TRBD2 identical over 14 bases. Per the germline V gene, CDR1 is MGHRA and CDR2 is YSYEKL. The length of the CDR3 is 16 residues. The V and J ends lost 3 bases and 5 bases, in that order; junction bases with no gene match: 6. The DNA of the CDR3 is TGCGCCAGCAGCCAGGGGACTAGCGGGGGTTCCCACGAGCAGTACTTC. Amino acids: CASSQGTSGGSHEQYF.

This clonotype occurred many times. V usage is TRBV20-1 and J usage is TRBJ2-3; maybe TRBD2 (5 bases). The CDR3 is 15 residues long. The germline V gene encodes CDR1 DFQATT and CDR2 SNEGSKA (reference sequence). Trimming removed 1 base from V and 0 bases from J, with 11 bases in between. CDR3 in amino acids: CSARARGESTDTQYF. CDR3 in DNA: TGCAGTGCTAGAGCACGGGGAGAAAGCACAGATACGCAGTATTTT.

Remarks on this clonotype: A clone one base away is much larger, so this may be a read error. This chain uses TRBV20-1 with TRBJ2-4; TRBD2 matches at 12 bases. Germline assignment: CDR1 DFQATT and CDR2 SNEGSKA (reference sequence). The CDR3 length is 18 residues. V gave up 1 base and J gave up 2 bases; unmatched junction bases: 9. CDR3 coding DNA: TGCAGTGCTAGAGGGTCCACTAGCGGGAGGCTTTCCAAAAACATTCAGTACTTC. Amino acids: CSARGSTSGRLSKNIQYF.